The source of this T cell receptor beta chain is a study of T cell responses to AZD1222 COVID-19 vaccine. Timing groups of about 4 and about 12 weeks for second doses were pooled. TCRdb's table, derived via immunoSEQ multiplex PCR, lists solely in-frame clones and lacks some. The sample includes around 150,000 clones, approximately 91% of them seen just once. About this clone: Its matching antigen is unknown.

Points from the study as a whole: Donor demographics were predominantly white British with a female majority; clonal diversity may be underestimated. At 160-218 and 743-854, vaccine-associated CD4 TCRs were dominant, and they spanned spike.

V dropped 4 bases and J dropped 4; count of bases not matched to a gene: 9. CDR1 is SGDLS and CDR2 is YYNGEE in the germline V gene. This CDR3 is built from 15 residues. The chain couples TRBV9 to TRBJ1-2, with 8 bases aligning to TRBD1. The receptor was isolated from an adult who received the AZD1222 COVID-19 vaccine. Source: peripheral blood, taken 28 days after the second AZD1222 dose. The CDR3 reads CASSPEDRAAYGYTF. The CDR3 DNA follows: TGTGCCAGCAGCCCCGAGGACAGGGCGGCCTATGGCTACACCTTC.